Listed below are T cell receptor beta chains from one sample, sequenced in a study of CD8 T cells in Susac syndrome. TCRdb called the immunoSEQ multiplex PCR reads again in MiXCR, with one record for every CDR3 protein. The data show some 110,000 distinct CDR3 sequences, approximately 93% seen once. Sequenced: CD8+ T cells from PBMCs. The receptors were sampled from a human donor with Susac syndrome. CDR3s include the opening cysteine and the closing phenylalanine or tryptophan. Fields, in order: J gene, V gene, D gene, clone size, CDR3 protein, CDR3 DNA. The D gene is left open where the match is weak. The size field is filled for only some rows; it gives once, few, many or a size class.

>TRBJ2-3|TRBV4-1|NA|NA
CASSQVGAGTQYF
TGCGCCAGCAGCCAAGTTGGGGCCGGCACGCAGTATTTT
>TRBJ2-7|TRBV5-5|NA|NA
CASSFPRGSYEQYF
TGTGCCAGCAGCTTCCCCCGGGGATCCTACGAGCAGTACTTC
>TRBJ1-6|TRBV27|NA|NA
CASSLGPANNSPLHF
TGTGCCAGCAGTTTAGGGCCAGCTAATAATTCACCCCTCCACTTT
>TRBJ2-1|TRBV7-3|TRBD1|NA
CASSADRVPYNEQFF
TGTGCCAGCAGCGCCGACAGGGTACCATACAATGAGCAGTTCTTC
>TRBJ2-7|TRBV9|TRBD1|NA
CATTTGPGYEQYF
TGTGCCACCACGACAGGGCCCGGTTATGAGCAGTACTTC
>TRBJ1-2|TRBV12-3/TRBV12-4|TRBD1|NA
CASTPRGQGAENGYTF
TGTGCCAGCACCCCTCGGGGACAGGGGGCTGAAAATGGCTACACCTTC
>TRBJ2-3|TRBV7-3|TRBD2|few
CASSLFGGGTDTQYF
TGTGCCAGCAGCTTATTCGGGGGGGGCACAGATACGCAGTATTTT
>TRBJ2-7|TRBV19|NA|NA
CASSGNREGYEQYF
TGTGCCAGTAGTGGAAACAGGGAAGGATACGAGCAGTACTTC
>TRBJ1-6|TRBV7-2|NA|NA
CASSYPGAGNSPLHF
TGTGCCAGCAGCTACCCAGGGGCAGGGAATTCACCCCTCCACTTT
>TRBJ2-7|TRBV9|NA|NA
CASSVGGKTEQYF
TGTGCCAGCAGCGTTGGTGGGAAGACCGAGCAGTACTTC
>TRBJ1-2|TRBV29-1|TRBD1|NA
CSVDPGQGGYGYTF
TGCAGCGTTGACCCGGGACAGGGGGGCTATGGCTACACCTTC
>TRBJ2-5|TRBV9|TRBD2|NA
CASSVSGRASGGEETQYF
TGTGCCAGTAGCGTAAGCGGAAGGGCTAGCGGGGGGGAAGAGACCCAGTACTTC
>TRBJ1-1|TRBV7-6|TRBD1|NA
CASSLETGAEAFF
TGTGCCAGCAGCTTAGAGACAGGGGCTGAAGCTTTCTTT
>TRBJ1-2|TRBV7-6|NA|NA
CASSPTGFGYTF
TGTGCCAGCAGCCCAACAGGGTTCGGCTACACCTTC
>TRBJ1-5|TRBV15|NA|once
CATSSNVGIGTLYEEGNQPQHF
TGTGCCACCAGCTCCAACGTGGGTATAGGGACTCTGTATGAGGAAGGCAATCAGCCCCAGCATTTT
>TRBJ1-5|TRBV9|NA|NA
CASSVGPQKDKHF
TGTGCCAGCAGCGTAGGGCCTCAGAAGGATAAGCATTTT
>TRBJ2-1|TRBV14|TRBD2|NA
CASSPGTSAFDEQFF
TGTGCCAGCAGCCCCGGGACTAGCGCTTTCGATGAGCAGTTCTTC
>TRBJ2-3|TRBV12-3/TRBV12-4|NA|NA
CASSLPRRTDTQYF
TGTGCCAGCAGTTTACCGAGGAGAACAGATACGCAGTATTTT
>TRBJ2-7|TRBV4-1|NA|NA
CASSQDPAAYEQYF
TGCGCCAGCAGCCAAGACCCCGCTGCCTACGAGCAGTACTTC
>TRBJ2-3|TRBV4-1|NA|NA
CASSQWGTQYF
TGCGCCAGCAGCCAATGGGGTACGCAGTATTTT
>TRBJ1-5|TRBV7-9|NA|NA
CASSMGPISNQPQHF
TGTGCCAGCAGCATGGGTCCAATCTCTAATCAGCCCCAGCATTTT
>TRBJ1-2|TRBV7-8|NA|few
CASHIVGYTF
TGTGCCAGCCATATTGTGGGCTACACCTTC
>TRBJ1-2|TRBV25-1|NA|NA
CASSLSDSAGYTF
TGTGCCAGCAGCCTCTCGGACAGCGCTGGCTACACCTTC
>TRBJ2-1|TRBV6-5|NA|NA
CASTGGLNNEQFF
TGTGCCAGCACCGGGGGCCTTAACAATGAGCAGTTCTTC
>TRBJ1-1|TRBV6-6|NA|NA
CASSYLYTEAFF
TGTGCCAGCAGTTACCTTTACACTGAAGCTTTCTTT
>TRBJ2-7|TRBV9|NA|NA
CASSADNFYEQYF
TGTGCCAGCAGCGCGGATAATTTCTACGAGCAGTACTTC
>TRBJ1-5|TRBV2|NA|NA
CASSEAGNQPQHF
TGTGCCAGCAGTGAAGCCGGTAATCAGCCCCAGCATTTT
>TRBJ2-5|TRBV11-2|TRBD2|NA
CASSLRPKTSGGETQYF
TGTGCCAGCAGCTTAAGGCCGAAAACTAGCGGGGGAGAGACCCAGTACTTC
>TRBJ1-2|TRBV6-2/TRBV6-3|NA|NA
CASSYSIVQERGYTF
TGTGCCAGCAGTTACTCGATAGTCCAGGAGCGGGGCTACACCTTC
>TRBJ2-1|TRBV12-3/TRBV12-4|TRBD1|NA
CASSPGTGVMNEQFF
TGTGCCAGCAGCCCCGGGACAGGGGTTATGAATGAGCAGTTCTTC
>TRBJ2-1|TRBV20-1|NA|once
CSALANEQFF
TGCAGTGCTCTTGCCAATGAGCAGTTCTTC
>TRBJ2-1|TRBV25-1|TRBD1|NA
CASSDSRTGRRTSYNEQFF
TGTGCCAGCAGTGACTCTCGGACAGGGCGGAGGACCTCCTACAATGAGCAGTTCTTC
>TRBJ2-7|TRBV28|TRBD1|once
CASDPGTGSYEQYF
TGTGCCAGCGATCCCGGGACAGGGAGCTACGAGCAGTACTTC
>TRBJ1-2|TRBV3-1|TRBD1|NA
CASSQGDREGYTF
TGTGCCAGCAGCCAAGGAGACAGGGAGGGCTACACCTTC
>TRBJ2-7|TRBV27|NA|NA
CAAGLYEQYF
TGTGCGGCGGGGCTCTACGAGCAGTACTTC
>TRBJ2-1|TRBV6-5|TRBD2|NA
CASSPRSGGRLF
TGTGCCAGCAGTCCCCGGAGCGGGGGAAGGCTCTTC
>TRBJ1-3|TRBV27|NA|NA
CASSLSRFGNTIYF
TGTGCCAGCAGCCTTTCGAGATTTGGAAACACCATATATTTT
>TRBJ2-2|TRBV4-1|NA|NA
CASSPVVGELFF
TGCGCCAGCAGCCCCGTGGTCGGGGAGCTGTTTTTT
>TRBJ1-2|TRBV27|TRBD1|NA
CASSLYQGVLRYGYTF
TGTGCCAGCAGTTTATATCAGGGGGTTTTAAGATATGGCTACACCTTC
>TRBJ2-7|TRBV4-1|TRBD2|NA
CASSQVTSGDLRDEQYF
TGCGCCAGCAGCCAGGTGACTAGCGGGGACCTTCGCGACGAGCAGTACTTC
>TRBJ2-7|TRBV9|TRBD1|NA
CASSGRDSSYEQYF
TGTGCCAGCAGCGGCAGGGACAGCTCCTACGAGCAGTACTTC
>TRBJ2-1|TRBV7-8|NA|NA
CASSFAIGYNEQFF
TGTGCCAGCAGCTTTGCAATAGGGTACAATGAGCAGTTCTTC
>TRBJ2-2|TRBV29-1|TRBD2|NA
CSVEHSAGVPGELFF
TGCAGCGTTGAACATTCGGCGGGGGTTCCCGGGGAGCTGTTTTTT
>TRBJ1-2|TRBV29-1|NA|NA
CSAPQGINGYTF
TGCAGCGCCCCACAGGGAATTAATGGCTACACCTTC
>TRBJ2-7|TRBV7-6|TRBD1|NA
CASSEGQGGYEQYF
TGTGCCAGCAGCGAGGGACAGGGAGGCTACGAGCAGTACTTC
>TRBJ1-6|TRBV20-1|TRBD1|NA
CSARGLGTGEKSSPLHF
TGCAGTGCTAGGGGCCTAGGGACAGGGGAAAAGAGTTCACCCCTCCACTTT
>TRBJ2-1|TRBV9|TRBD2|NA
CASSPLQGLAGGPYNEQFF
TGTGCCAGCAGCCCACTCCAGGGCCTAGCGGGGGGGCCTTACAATGAGCAGTTCTTC
>TRBJ1-2|TRBV29-1|NA|NA
CSHSAGNYGYTF
TGCAGCCACTCCGCAGGGAACTATGGCTACACCTTC
>TRBJ1-1|TRBV7-9|NA|NA
CASSSDSLEAFF
TGTGCCAGCAGCTCGGACAGCCTTGAAGCTTTCTTT
>TRBJ2-7|TRBV6-5|NA|NA
CASSYSGTDYEQYF
TGTGCCAGCAGTTACTCCGGGACCGACTACGAGCAGTACTTC
>TRBJ2-7|TRBV5-1|NA|NA
CASSSGGHFPYEQYF
TGCGCCAGCAGCTCCGGAGGGCACTTTCCCTACGAGCAGTACTTC
>TRBJ1-2|TRBV5-6|NA|NA
CASSNWGVHGYTF
TGTGCCAGCAGTAATTGGGGGGTACATGGCTACACCTTC
>TRBJ2-6|TRBV9|NA|NA
CASSVVGSGANVLTF
TGTGCCAGCAGCGTAGTAGGCTCTGGGGCCAACGTCCTGACTTTC
>TRBJ2-7|TRBV4-1|TRBD1|NA
CASSHQGDYEQYF
TGCGCCAGCAGCCATCAGGGGGACTACGAGCAGTACTTC
>TRBJ2-3|TRBV27|TRBD1|NA
CASSLGDSTSTDTQYF
TGTGCCAGCTCCCTAGGGGACAGTACTAGCACAGATACGCAGTATTTT